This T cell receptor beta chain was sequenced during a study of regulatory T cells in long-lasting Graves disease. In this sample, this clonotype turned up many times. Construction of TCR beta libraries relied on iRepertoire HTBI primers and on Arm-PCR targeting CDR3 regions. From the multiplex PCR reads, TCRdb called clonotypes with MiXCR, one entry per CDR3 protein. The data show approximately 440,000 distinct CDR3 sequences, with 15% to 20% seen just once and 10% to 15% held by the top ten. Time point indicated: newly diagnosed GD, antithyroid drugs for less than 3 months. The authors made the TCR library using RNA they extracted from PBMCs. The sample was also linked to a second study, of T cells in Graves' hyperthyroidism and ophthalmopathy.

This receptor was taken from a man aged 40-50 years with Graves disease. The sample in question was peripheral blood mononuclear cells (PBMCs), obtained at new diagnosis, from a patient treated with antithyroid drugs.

CDR3 DNA: TGTGCCAGCAGTTACTGGACACGGGACGTCTACGAGCAGTACTTC. Translated: CASSYWTRDVYEQYF. This rearrangement joins TRBV6-2 or TRBV6-3 to TRBJ2-7; D may correspond to TRBD1 or TRBD2 (5 bases each). CDR1 is MNHEY, CDR2 SVGEGT, per germline. The CDR3 spans 15 residues. V shed 1 base and J shed 3 bases, with 13 bases lying between them.